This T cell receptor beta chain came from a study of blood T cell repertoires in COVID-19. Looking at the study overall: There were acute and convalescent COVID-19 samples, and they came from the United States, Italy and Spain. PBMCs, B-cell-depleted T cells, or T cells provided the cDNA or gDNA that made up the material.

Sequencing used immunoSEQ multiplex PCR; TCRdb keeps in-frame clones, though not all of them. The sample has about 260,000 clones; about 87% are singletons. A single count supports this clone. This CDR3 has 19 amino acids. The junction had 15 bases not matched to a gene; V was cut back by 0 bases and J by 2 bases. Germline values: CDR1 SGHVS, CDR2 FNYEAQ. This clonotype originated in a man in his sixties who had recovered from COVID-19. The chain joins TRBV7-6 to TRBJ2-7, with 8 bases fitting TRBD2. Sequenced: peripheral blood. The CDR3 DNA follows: TGTGCCAGCAGCTTAGCGGGGAGCCGCGGGGGGAGCCATACCTACGAGCAGTACTTC. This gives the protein CASSLAGSRGGSHTYEQYF.